These 3 T cell receptor beta chains share one sample of origin, sequenced in a study of control samples from healthy donors and cancer patients. This table comes from immunoSEQ multiplex PCR, and its TCRdb copy is limited to in-frame clones, with some not included. This sample yields about 160,000 clones, of which roughly 94% are seen a single time; 14% belongs to the top ten. The specimen sequenced was PBMCs. These receptors were collected from a man in his sixties with colorectal cancer.

This clone has just one count. V is TRBV6-5 and J is TRBJ1-1; D unresolved. V was cut by 7 bases and J by 5 bases, with 14 bases left in between. Germline assignment: CDR1 MNHEY and CDR2 SVGAGI. This CDR3 is built from 13 residues. The DNA for the CDR3 is TGTGCCAGCAAAGACGGGGTAGGAACTGAAGCTTTCTTT. This sequence encodes CASKDGVGTEAFF.

The chain carries TRBV24-1 and TRBJ1-5; TRBD1 aligns across 9 bases. Germline V gene sequence: CDR1 KGHDR, CDR2 SFDVKD. V lost 4 bases to trimming and J lost 5 bases; unmatched junction nucleotides: 5. The CDR3 loop spans 15 amino acids. Here the CDR3 DNA reads TGTGCCACCAGTGAATGGACAGGGGAGTATCAGCCCCAGCATTTT. This translates into CATSEWTGEYQPQHF.

The chain combines TRBV10-3 with TRBJ2-7; 7 nucleotides line up with TRBD1. Germline V gene sequence: CDR1 ENHRY, CDR2 SYGVKD. This CDR3 region has 15 residues. The trim removed 6 bases at V and 7 bases at J, leaving 15 bases unmatched. The CDR3 is CAISPRQGEVREQYF. The CDR3 coding sequence is TGTGCCATCAGCCCTCGACAGGGCGAGGTGAGGGAGCAGTACTTC.